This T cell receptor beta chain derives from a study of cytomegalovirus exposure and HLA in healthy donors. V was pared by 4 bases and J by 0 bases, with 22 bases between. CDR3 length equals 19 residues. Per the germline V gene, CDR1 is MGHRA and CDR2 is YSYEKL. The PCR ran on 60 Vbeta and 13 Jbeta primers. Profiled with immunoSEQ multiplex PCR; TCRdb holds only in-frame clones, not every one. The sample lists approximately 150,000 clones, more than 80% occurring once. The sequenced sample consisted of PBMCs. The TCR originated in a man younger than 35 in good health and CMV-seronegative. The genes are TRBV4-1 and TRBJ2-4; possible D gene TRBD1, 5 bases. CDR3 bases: TGCGCCAGCAGCCCAGGGCCGAAAAAAACCCCACTAGCCAAAAACATTCAGTACTTC. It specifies CASSPGPKKTPLAKNIQYF.